This TCR beta chain came from a study of Graves' ophthalmopathy and Graves' hyperthyroidism. Overall study findings and caveats: Most expanded clonotypes in thyroid above 0.001 frequency also showed up in blood. The model reached roughly 71% sensitivity and about 72% specificity for predicting ophthalmopathy progression. Discriminating ophthalmopathy from stable hyperthyroidism, a 13-signature model attained a sensitivity of about 89% and a specificity of about 81%.

A note on this clonotype: Antigen unknown.

Amplification targeted the TCR beta CDR3 regions, with RNA transcripts as the source material. Second-round multiplex PCR came after a first-round RT-PCR that employed HTBI primers. One entry per CDR3 protein results from TCRdb running MiXCR on the multiplex PCR reads. Here the sample spans about 600,000 distinct CDR3 sequences, 35% to 40% being singletons. The sequencing sample was made of peripheral blood or thyroid tissue (not recorded which). This clonotype was sampled from an adult man with Graves' hyperthyroidism.

CDR3 residues: CASRPRDRLSGANVLTF. The CDR3 nucleotides read TGTGCCAGCAGACCACGGGACAGGCTCTCTGGGGCCAACGTCCTGACTTTC. The rearrangement links TRBV28 to TRBJ2-6; 8 bases match TRBD1. Looked up from germline, CDR1 is MDHEN and CDR2 is SYDVKM. Trimming removed 6 bases from V and 0 bases from J; junction bases left unmatched: 7. CDR3 length: 17 amino acids.